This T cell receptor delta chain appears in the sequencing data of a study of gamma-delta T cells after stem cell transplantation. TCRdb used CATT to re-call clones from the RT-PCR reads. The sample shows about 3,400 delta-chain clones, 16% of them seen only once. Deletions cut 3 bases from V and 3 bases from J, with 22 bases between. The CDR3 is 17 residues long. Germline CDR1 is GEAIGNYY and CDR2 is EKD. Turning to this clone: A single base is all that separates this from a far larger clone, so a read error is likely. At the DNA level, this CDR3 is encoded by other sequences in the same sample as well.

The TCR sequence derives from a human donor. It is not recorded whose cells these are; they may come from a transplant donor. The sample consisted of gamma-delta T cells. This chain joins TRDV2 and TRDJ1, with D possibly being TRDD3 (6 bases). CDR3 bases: TGTGCCTGTGACTCCCTACTGGGAGATACGCTCCCCGATAAACTCATCTTT. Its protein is CACDSLLGDTLPDKLIF.